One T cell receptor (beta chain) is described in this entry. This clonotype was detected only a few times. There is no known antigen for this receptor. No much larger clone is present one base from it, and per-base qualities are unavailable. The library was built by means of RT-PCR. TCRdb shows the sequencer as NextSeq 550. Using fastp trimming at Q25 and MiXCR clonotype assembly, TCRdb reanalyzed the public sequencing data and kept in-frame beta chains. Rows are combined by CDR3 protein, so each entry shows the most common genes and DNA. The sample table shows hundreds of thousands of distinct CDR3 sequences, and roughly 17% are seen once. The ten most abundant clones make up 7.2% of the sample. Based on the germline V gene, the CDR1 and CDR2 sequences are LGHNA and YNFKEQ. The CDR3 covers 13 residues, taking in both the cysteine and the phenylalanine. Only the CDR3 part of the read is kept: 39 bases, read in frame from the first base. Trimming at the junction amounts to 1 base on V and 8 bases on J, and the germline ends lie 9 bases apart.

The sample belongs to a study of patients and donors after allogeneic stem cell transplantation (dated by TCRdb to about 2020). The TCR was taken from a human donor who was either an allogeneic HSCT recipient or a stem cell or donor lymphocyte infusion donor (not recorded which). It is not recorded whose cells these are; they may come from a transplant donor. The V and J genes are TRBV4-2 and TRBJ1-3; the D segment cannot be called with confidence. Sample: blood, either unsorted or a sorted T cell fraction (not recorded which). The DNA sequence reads TGTGCCAGCAGCCAAGTCGTTAGGGACACCATATATTTT. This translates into CASSQVVRDTIYF.